This paragraph covers one T cell receptor (beta chain) sequence. Its cognate antigen is unknown. PCR amplification relied on 60 Vbeta primers (plus 13 Jbeta primers). The table came from immunoSEQ multiplex PCR; TCRdb's copy has only in-frame clones and leaves some out. The sample consists of more than 150,000 clones, approximately 84% of them appearing once. This specimen belongs to a study of cytomegalovirus exposure and HLA in healthy donors. Sampled while nominally healthy, donors likely had unrecorded immune exposures. Overall study findings and caveats: Association of 16,951 TCR beta sequences with HLA alleles was found at 0.05 false discovery rate in a later analysis.

The V gene lost 5 bases and the J gene lost 6 bases, with 7 bases spanning the gap. This CDR3 has 11 residues. Germline V CDR1 and CDR2: LGHNA, YNFKEQ. This receptor was obtained from a woman between 35 and 50 years old in good health and CMV-seropositive. The chain couples TRBV4-2 to TRBJ1-1; D is perhaps TRBD1 (5 bases). Sequenced sample: PBMCs. This CDR3 is CASSKGPEAFF. DNA for the CDR3: TGTGCCAGCAGCAAGGGGCCTGAAGCTTTCTTT.